Considering frequency, the clone carrying this T cell receptor beta chain is medium-sized. This record comes from a study of T cell clusters in autoimmune cytopenias. Multiplex touch-down PCR amplified TRB using TRB-A and TRB-B pools in one tube. TCRdb re-called the multiplex PCR reads; every CDR3 protein appears as one record, without DNA. The sample totals 8,000 to 10,000 distinct CDR3 sequences; its top ten clones hold around 5.4%. CDR1 is LNHDA and CDR2 is SQIVND in the germline V gene (reference sequence). This CDR3 spans 14 amino acids. TRB amplification used around 270 ng of peripheral blood genomic DNA.

The TCR was taken from a human donor with an autoimmune cytopenia or autoimmune hepatitis (not recorded which). The chain employs TRBV19 and TRBJ2-7; TCRdb's assignment of TRBD2 cannot be checked, as there is no DNA. Sequencing input: peripheral blood. CDR3 protein: CASRLTSGGLEQYF. Supplemented by reference TRBV19 and TRBJ2-7, the full variable domain reads DGGITQSPKYLFRKEGQNVTLSCEQNLNHDAMYWYRQDPGQGLRLIYYSQIVNDFQKGDIAEGYSVSREKKESFPLTVTSAQKNPTAFYLCASRLTSGGLEQYFGPGTRLTVT.